Listed below are T cell receptor beta chains from one sample, sequenced in a study of CD8 T cells in ankylosing spondylitis. Using its own MiXCR run on the 5' RACE reads, TCRdb lists one record per CDR3 protein. The table has 130,000 or so distinct CDR3 sequences, 17% seen once; the top ten hold 30% to 35%. The sample comprised blood, either unsorted or a sorted T cell fraction (not recorded which). Receptors originate from a male donor with ankylosing spondylitis. Both conserved end residues are part of each CDR3. Fields, in order: clone size, D gene, J gene, V gene, CDR3 DNA, CDR3 protein. A D gene is named only where the DNA matches it firmly. Where a row states a size, it is once, few, many or the class of an expanded clone; other rows omit it.

few NA TRBJ2-7 TRBV27 TGTGCCAGCAGTTTACATGTGACCACATCCTACGAGCAGTACTTC CASSLHVTTSYEQYF
few NA TRBJ2-7 TRBV15 TGTGCCACCAGCAGAGAGGGATTCGTCGGGGCCAGCCACGAGCAGTACTTC CATSREGFVGASHEQYF
few NA TRBJ2-7 TRBV4-1 TGCGCCAGCAGCCCCCGGGATACCAGCACCTACGAGCAGTACTTC CASSPRDTSTYEQYF
NA NA TRBJ2-2 TRBV12-3/TRBV12-4 TGTGCCAGCACCCTCCCAGGGGGGACCGGGGAGCTGTTTTTT CASTLPGGTGELFF
few NA TRBJ2-7 TRBV29-1 TGCAGCGTTGTGGCTAACTACGAGCAGTACTTC CSVVANYEQYF
few NA TRBJ2-6 TRBV15 TGTGCCACCAGCAGAGGAGTCCTCTCTGGGGCCAACGTCCTGACTTTC CATSRGVLSGANVLTF
NA NA TRBJ2-1 TRBV5-5 TGTGCCAGCAGCTTGGAAGTATATTCAGGGAATGAGCAGTTCTTC CASSLEVYSGNEQFF
many NA TRBJ2-7 TRBV13 TGTGCCAGCAGCTTAGCGGGAGCGACGGTAGAGCAGTACTTC CASSLAGATVEQYF
once NA TRBJ1-5 TRBV19 TGTGCCAGTAGGGACGGGAGATATCAGCCCCAGCATTTT CASRDGRYQPQHF
NA NA TRBJ2-2 TRBV4-1 TGCGCCAGCAGCCACTTTCGGGGGACGGAGCTGTTTTTT CASSHFRGTELFF
NA TRBD2 TRBJ2-1 TRBV10-1 TGCGCCAGCAGTGAGGCGTCTAGCGGGAGGATTGATGAGCAGTTCTTC CASSEASSGRIDEQFF
few NA TRBJ2-1 TRBV20-1 TGCAGTGCCGGTGAGGGTCCTAGGGTCGGTTTCGATGAGCAGTTCTTC CSAGEGPRVGFDEQFF
NA NA TRBJ2-2 TRBV5-1 TGCGCCAGCAGCCAACCTACAGGGAACACCGGGGAGCTGTTTTTT CASSQPTGNTGELFF
NA NA TRBJ2-2 TRBV4-1 TGCGCCAGCAGCCCCCAGCCCGGGGAGCTGTTTTTT CASSPQPGELFF
NA TRBD2 TRBJ2-7 TRBV3-1 TGTGCCAGCTCCCCCGGGGGGGCGGAATACGAGCAGTACTTC CASSPGGAEYEQYF
few NA TRBJ2-3 TRBV18 TGTGCCAGCTCACCACCGGACAGAGCAGATACGCAGTATTTT CASSPPDRADTQYF
NA NA TRBJ2-5 TRBV12-3/TRBV12-4 TGTGCCAGCAGTGGCGGACAGTCGGAGGGAGAGACCCAGTACTTC CASSGGQSEGETQYF
NA NA TRBJ2-1 TRBV6-4 TGTGCCAGCAGTGAGCGGCAGGAGGGGTACAATGAGCAGTTCTTC CASSERQEGYNEQFF
NA NA TRBJ2-1 TRBV6-2/TRBV6-3 TGTGCCAGCAGTTTGGTGTACGGTGAGCAGTTCTTC CASSLVYGEQFF
few NA TRBJ2-7 TRBV7-9 TGTGCCAGCACCGCGACTACAGGCGAACCGGAGCAGTACTTC CASTATTGEPEQYF